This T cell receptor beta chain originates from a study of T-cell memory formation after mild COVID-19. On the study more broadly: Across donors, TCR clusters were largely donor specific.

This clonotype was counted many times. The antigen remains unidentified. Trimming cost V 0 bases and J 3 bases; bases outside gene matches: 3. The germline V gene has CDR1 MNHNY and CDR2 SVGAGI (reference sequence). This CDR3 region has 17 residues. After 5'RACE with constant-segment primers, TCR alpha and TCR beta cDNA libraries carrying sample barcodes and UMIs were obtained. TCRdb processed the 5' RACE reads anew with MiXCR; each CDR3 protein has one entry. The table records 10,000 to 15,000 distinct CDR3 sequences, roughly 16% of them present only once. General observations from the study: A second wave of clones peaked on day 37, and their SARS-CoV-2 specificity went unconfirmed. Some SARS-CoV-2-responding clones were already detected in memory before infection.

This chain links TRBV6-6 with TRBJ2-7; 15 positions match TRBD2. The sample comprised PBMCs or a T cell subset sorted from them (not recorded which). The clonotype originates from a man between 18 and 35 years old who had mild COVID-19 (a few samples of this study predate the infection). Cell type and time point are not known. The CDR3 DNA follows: TGTGCCAGCAGTTACTCCGGGACTAGCGGGGGGTTCTACGAGCAGTACTTC. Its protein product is CASSYSGTSGGFYEQYF.